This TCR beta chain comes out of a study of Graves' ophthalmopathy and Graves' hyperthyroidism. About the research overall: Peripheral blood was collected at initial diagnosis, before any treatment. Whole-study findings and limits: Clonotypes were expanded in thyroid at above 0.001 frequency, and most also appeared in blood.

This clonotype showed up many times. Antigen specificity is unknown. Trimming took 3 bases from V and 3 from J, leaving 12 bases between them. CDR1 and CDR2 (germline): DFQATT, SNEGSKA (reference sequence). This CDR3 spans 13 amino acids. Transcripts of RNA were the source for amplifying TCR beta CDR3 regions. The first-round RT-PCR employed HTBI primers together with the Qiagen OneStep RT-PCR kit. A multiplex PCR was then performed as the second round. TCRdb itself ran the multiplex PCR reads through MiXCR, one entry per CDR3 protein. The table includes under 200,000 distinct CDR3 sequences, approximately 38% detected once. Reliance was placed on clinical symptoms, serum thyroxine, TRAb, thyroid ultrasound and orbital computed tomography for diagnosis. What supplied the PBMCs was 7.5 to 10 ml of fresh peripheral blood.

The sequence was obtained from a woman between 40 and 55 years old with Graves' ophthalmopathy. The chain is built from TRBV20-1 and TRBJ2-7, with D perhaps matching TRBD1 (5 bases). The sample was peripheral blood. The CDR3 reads CSASRLGLYEQYF. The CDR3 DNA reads TGCAGTGCTAGCAGGCTGGGGCTCTACGAGCAGTACTTC.